One sample yielded the 17 T cell receptor beta chains listed below, sequenced in a study of neurological immune-mediated disorders. TCRdb reprocessed the 5' RACE reads via MiXCR and lists one record per CDR3 protein. Among 30,000 to 45,000 distinct CDR3 sequences listed, roughly 10% were seen once. Sequences were obtained from CD4+ T cells from blood. These receptors originate from a woman younger than 45 with HTLV-1-associated myelopathy (HAM/TSP).

In this sample, this clonotype turned up many times. The chain is built from TRBV6-6 and TRBJ1-1; no firm D call. Germline CDR1 and CDR2: MNHNY and SVGAGI (reference sequence). The CDR3 is 11 residues long. Deletions cut 8 bases from V and 4 bases from J, with 8 bases between. CDR3 bases: TGTGCCAGCGGAACCAGCACTGAAGCTTTCTTT. It specifies CASGTSTEAFF.

This clonotype has more than one count but fewer than ten. The chain joins TRBV12-3 or TRBV12-4 to TRBJ2-3; TRBD2 might be the D (5 bases). CDR3 length equals 15 residues. V lost 3 bases and J lost 4, with 14 bases in between. Written as DNA, the CDR3 is TGTGCCAGCAGTTTGAAACGGACTGGGGCAGATACGCAGTATTTT. This translates into CASSLKRTGADTQYF.

In its sample, this clonotype was seen many times. This chain joins TRBV19 and TRBJ1-2; TRBD1 might be the D (5 bases). Germline CDR1 reads LNHDA; CDR2 reads SQIVND (reference sequence). Trimming left V 7 bases short and J 4 bases short, with 16 bases between. CDR3 size: 14 residues. CDR3 sequence: CASKRGDSSYGYTF. In DNA form, the CDR3 reads TGTGCCAGTAAGCGGGGCGACAGCTCCTATGGCTACACCTTC.

This clonotype was picked up many times. The V and J genes are TRBV20-1 and TRBJ2-7; TRBD2 matches at 8 bases. Germline CDR1 and CDR2: DFQATT and SNEGSKA (reference sequence). The CDR3 covers 17 residues. The V segment lost 6 bases and the J segment 2 bases; nucleotides outside the gene matches: 18. The CDR3 DNA follows: TGCAGTGCCATCGCGCCGGCGGGTAGCGGGGTACCCTACGAGCAGTACTTC. Its protein product is CSAIAPAGSGVPYEQYF.

This clonotype was seen at least ten times. J is TRBJ2-2 and V is TRBV12-3 or TRBV12-4; tentatively, D is TRBD1 (6 bases). CDR3 size: 14 residues. V was trimmed by 5 bases and J by 5 bases, leaving 12 bases between them. CDR3 nucleotide sequence: TGTGCCAGCAGTAGACCACAGGGAACCGGGGAGCTGTTTTTT. It specifies CASSRPQGTGELFF.

As to this clonotype: The missing conserved phenylalanine or tryptophan at the end of this CDR3 makes a read error likely. CDR3: CATSDKYSGYTL. DNA of the CDR3: TGTGCCACCAGTGATAAATACAGCGGATACACCTTA. The chain has TRBV24-1 and TRBJ1-2; D uncertain. The ends were cut back, 3 bases at V and 11 bases at J, with 12 bases in the middle. The CDR3 totals 12 residues. In germline, CDR1 is KGHDR, CDR2 SFDVKD.

This clonotype was seen repeatedly, ten times or more. The chain employs TRBV14 and TRBJ2-2, with D uncertain. Deletions cut 0 bases from V and 9 bases from J, with 5 bases between. From germline, CDR1 is SGHDN and CDR2 FVKESK. The CDR3 is made up of 12 amino acids. CDR3 sequence: CASSQEKWELFF. CDR3 DNA sequence: TGTGCCAGCAGCCAAGAGAAGTGGGAGCTGTTTTTT. The variable domain in full, with the rest retrieved from reference TRBV14 and TRBJ2-2, is EAGVTQFPSHSVIEKGQTVTLRCDPISGHDNLYWYRRVMGKEIKFLLHFVKESKQDESGMPNNRFLAERTGGTYSTLKVQPAELEDSGVYFCASSQEKWELFFGEGSRLTVL.

This clonotype has a count of ten or more. The chain uses TRBV7-9 and TRBJ2-6; D unresolved. The V end was cut by 5 bases, the J end by 0 bases, with 8 bases between. Looked up from germline, CDR1 is SEHNR and CDR2 is FQNEAQ (reference sequence). This CDR3 has 15 amino acids. CDR3 amino acids: CASSLSPSGANVLTF. CDR3 sequence (DNA): TGTGCCAGCAGCCTCAGCCCCTCTGGGGCCAACGTCCTGACTTTC.

As to this clonotype: This may be a read error: a much more frequent sequence differs by one nucleotide. The chain is built from TRBV2 and TRBJ2-1; possible D gene TRBD2, 7 bases. Germline V lookup: CDR1 SNHLY, CDR2 FYNNEI. The CDR3 extends over 15 amino acids. The V and J ends lost 3 bases and 9 bases respectively, with 18 bases between them. The CDR3 DNA sequence: TGTGCCAGCAGTGACAGGGGCGGGGGAACCAGTGAGCAGTTCTTC. Translation gives CASSDRGGGTSEQFF.

This clonotype was seen at least ten times. The J gene is TRBJ2-7, the V gene TRBV20-1, with 13 bases fitting TRBD2. Looked up from germline, CDR1 is DFQATT and CDR2 is SNEGSKA (reference sequence). This CDR3 spans 15 amino acids. Trimming took 5 bases from V and 7 from J; bases not matched to a gene: 11. The CDR3 loop is CSAHQGLAGLREQYF. CDR3 DNA: TGCAGTGCTCACCAGGGACTAGCGGGGCTGAGGGAGCAGTACTTC.

This clonotype came up many times. The V call is TRBV6-1, the J call TRBJ2-1, with D possibly TRBD1 on 6 matching bases. Deletions cut 6 bases from V and 6 bases from J, with 18 bases between. The CDR3 covers 15 residues. CDR1 MNHNS and CDR2 SASEGT come from the germline V gene. For the CDR3, the DNA is TGTGCCAGCAGACCAGGGGATCTCTCTCTCAATGAGCAGTTCTTC. The encoded protein is CASRPGDLSLNEQFF.

The gene calls are TRBV10-3 and TRBJ1-1, with D maybe TRBD1 (5 bases). This CDR3 is built from 13 residues. Germline CDR1 and CDR2: ENHRY and SYGVKD. V lost 3 bases and J 1 base, leaving 6 bases between the germline ends. The CDR3 DNA reads TGTGCCATCAGTGACAGGGAGAACACTGAAGCTTTCTTT. Protein: CAISDRENTEAFF.

The rearrangement links TRBV12-3 or TRBV12-4 to TRBJ1-4, with 8 bases aligning to TRBD1. CDR3 length: 14 amino acids. The junction had 6 bases not matched to a gene; V was cut back by 4 bases and J by 8 bases. CDR3 DNA sequence: TGTGCCAGCAGTTCAGGACAGGGTTGGGAAAAACTGTTTTTT. It is translated as CASSSGQGWEKLFF.

Concerning this clonotype itself: A read error may produce the germline difference seen at one junction end. This chain uses TRBV20-1 with TRBJ2-7; 7 nucleotides match TRBD1. Germline CDR1 DFQATT, CDR2 SNEGSKA (reference sequence). CDR3 length: 16 residues. The CDR3 nucleotides are TGCAGTGCTAGACCAATCCAGGGACAGCTCTCCTACAAGCAGTACTTC. It is translated as CSARPIQGQLSYKQYF.

This clonotype was counted at least ten times. The chain uses TRBV7-2 and TRBJ1-2; D remains unclear. Germline V gene lookup returns CDR1 SGHTA and CDR2 FQGNSA. The V end lost 0 bases, the J end lost 8 bases, and 10 bases lay between the germline ends. The CDR3 covers 13 residues. The CDR3 nucleotides read TGTGCCAGCAGCTTAGCAGGGTTAAAGGGCTACACCTTC. It yields the protein CASSLAGLKGYTF.

This clonotype was recorded many times. This chain links TRBV5-1 with TRBJ1-5, with D hard to call. From germline, CDR1 is SGHRS and CDR2 YFSETQ. Trimming removed 1 base from V and 0 bases from J, with 8 bases in between. The CDR3 has 15 residues. CDR3 DNA sequence: TGCGCCAGCAGCTTGTACCCGGATAGCAATCAGCCCCAGCATTTT. This translates into CASSLYPDSNQPQHF.

This clonotype was seen at least ten times. The chain has TRBV7-8 and TRBJ2-1; weak D call: TRBD2 (6 bases). From germline, CDR1 is SGHVS and CDR2 FQNEAQ. Deletions cut 0 bases from V and 4 bases from J, with 13 bases between. The CDR3 extends over 16 amino acids. CDR3 sequence reads: CASSLARQGGYNEQFF. The CDR3 DNA reads TGTGCCAGCAGCTTAGCTCGGCAGGGAGGTTACAATGAGCAGTTCTTC.